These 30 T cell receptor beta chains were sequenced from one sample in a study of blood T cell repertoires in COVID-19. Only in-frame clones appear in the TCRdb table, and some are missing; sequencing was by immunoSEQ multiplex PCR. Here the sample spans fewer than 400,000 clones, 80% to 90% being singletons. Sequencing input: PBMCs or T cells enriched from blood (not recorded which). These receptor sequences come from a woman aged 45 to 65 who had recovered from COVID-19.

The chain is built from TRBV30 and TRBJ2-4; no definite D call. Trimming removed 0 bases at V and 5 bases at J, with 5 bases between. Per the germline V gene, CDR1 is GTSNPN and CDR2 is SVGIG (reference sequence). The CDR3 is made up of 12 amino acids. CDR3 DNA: TGTGCCTGGAGTGTACGAGAAAACATTCAGTACTTC. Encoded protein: CAWSVRENIQYF.

The DNA for the CDR3 is TGTGCCAGCATGAGGTCCCCTAACTATGGCTACACCTTC. Protein: CASMRSPNYGYTF. The chain uses TRBV28 and TRBJ1-2; no definite D call. Germline assignment: CDR1 MDHEN and CDR2 SYDVKM. V lost 7 bases to trimming and J lost 0 bases, with 9 bases between them. This CDR3 comprises 13 residues.

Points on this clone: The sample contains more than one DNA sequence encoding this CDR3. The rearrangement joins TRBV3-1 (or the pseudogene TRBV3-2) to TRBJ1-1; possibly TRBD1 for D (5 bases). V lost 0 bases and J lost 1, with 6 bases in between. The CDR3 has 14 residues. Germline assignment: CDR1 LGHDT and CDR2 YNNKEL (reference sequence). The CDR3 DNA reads TGTGCCAGCAGCCAAGACCAGGGGAACACTGAAGCTTTCTTT. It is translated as CASSQDQGNTEAFF.

The CDR3 region has the DNA TGCGCCAGCAGCCTGAGTCTGGGACAGGGATTCACAGATACGCAGTATTTT. Amino acids: CASSLSLGQGFTDTQYF. This chain links TRBV5-1 with TRBJ2-3, with 9 bases matching TRBD1. V lost 4 bases and J lost 2; bases outside the gene matches: 11. Germline loops: CDR1 SGHRS, CDR2 YFSETQ. This CDR3 spans 17 amino acids.

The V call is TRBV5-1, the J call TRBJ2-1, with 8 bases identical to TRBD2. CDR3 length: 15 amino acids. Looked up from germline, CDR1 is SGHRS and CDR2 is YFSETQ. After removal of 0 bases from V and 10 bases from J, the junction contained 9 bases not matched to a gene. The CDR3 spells CASSLGAGGSEEQFF. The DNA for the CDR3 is TGCGCCAGCAGCTTGGGGGCGGGGGGATCTGAGGAGCAGTTCTTC.

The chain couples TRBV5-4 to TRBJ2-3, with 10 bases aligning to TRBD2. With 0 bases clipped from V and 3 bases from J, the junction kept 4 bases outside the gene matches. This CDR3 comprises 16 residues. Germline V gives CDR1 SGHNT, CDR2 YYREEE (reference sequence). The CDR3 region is CASSLVGLAETDTQYF. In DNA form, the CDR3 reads TGTGCCAGCAGCTTGGTTGGACTAGCGGAAACAGATACGCAGTATTTT.

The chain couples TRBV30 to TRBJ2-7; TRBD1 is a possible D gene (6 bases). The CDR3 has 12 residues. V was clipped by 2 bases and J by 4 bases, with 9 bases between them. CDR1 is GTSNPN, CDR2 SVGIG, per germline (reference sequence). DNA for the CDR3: TGTGCCTGGAGTAGGGGGTCGTACGAGCAGTACTTC. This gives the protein CAWSRGSYEQYF.

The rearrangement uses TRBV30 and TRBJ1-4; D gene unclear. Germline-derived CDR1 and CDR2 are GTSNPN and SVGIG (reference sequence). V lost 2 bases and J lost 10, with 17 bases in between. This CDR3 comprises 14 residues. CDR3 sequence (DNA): TGTGCCTGGAGTCCCCAAAGGCGGCGGGCAAAACTGTTTTTT. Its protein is CAWSPQRRRAKLFF.

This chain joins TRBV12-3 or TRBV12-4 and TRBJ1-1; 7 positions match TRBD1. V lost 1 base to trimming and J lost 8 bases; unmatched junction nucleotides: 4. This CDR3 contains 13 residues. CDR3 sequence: CASSLGGGSEAFF. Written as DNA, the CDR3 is TGTGCCAGCAGTTTAGGAGGGGGCTCCGAAGCTTTCTTT.

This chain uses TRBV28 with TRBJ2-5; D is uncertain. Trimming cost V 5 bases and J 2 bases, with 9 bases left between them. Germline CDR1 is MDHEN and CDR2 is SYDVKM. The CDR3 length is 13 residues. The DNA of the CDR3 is TGTGCCAGCAGTCGGAACAGTCAAGAGACCCAGTACTTC. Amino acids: CASSRNSQETQYF.

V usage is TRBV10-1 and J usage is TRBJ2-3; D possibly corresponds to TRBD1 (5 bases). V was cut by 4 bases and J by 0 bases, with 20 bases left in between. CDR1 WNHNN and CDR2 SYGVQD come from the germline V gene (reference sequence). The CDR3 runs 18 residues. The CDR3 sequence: CASSGFSRRQTSTDTQYF. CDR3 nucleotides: TGCGCCAGCAGTGGATTTAGTAGACGACAGACTAGCACAGATACGCAGTATTTT.

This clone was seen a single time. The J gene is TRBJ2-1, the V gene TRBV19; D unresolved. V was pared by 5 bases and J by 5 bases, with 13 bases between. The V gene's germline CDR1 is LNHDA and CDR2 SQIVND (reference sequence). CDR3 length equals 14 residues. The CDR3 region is CASSAILRNNEQFF. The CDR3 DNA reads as TGTGCCAGTAGTGCTATCCTCAGGAACAATGAGCAGTTCTTC.

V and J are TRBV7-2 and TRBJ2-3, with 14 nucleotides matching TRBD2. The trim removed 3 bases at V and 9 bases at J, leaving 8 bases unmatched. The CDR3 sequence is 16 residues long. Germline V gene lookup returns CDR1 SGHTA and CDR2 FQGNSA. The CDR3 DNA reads TGTGCCAGCAGCTTTAAGACTAGCGGGGGGGCGGGGACGCAGTATTTT. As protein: CASSFKTSGGAGTQYF. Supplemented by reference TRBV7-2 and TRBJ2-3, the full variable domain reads GAGVSQSPSNKVTEKGKDVELRCDPISGHTALYWYRQSLGQGLEFLIYFQGNSAPDKSGLPSDRFSAERTGGSVSTLTIQRTQQEDSAVYLCASSFKTSGGAGTQYFGPGTRLTVL.

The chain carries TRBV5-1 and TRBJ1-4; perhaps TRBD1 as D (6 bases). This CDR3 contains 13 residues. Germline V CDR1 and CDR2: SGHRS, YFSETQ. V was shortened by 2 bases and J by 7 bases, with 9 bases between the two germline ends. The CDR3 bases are TGCGCCAGCAGCTTTGGGGGGGCTGAAAAACTGTTTTTT. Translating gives CASSFGGAEKLFF.

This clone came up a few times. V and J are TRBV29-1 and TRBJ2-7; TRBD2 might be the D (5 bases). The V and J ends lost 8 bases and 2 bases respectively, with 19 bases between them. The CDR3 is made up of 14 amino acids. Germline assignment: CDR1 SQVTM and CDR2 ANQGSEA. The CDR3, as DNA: TGCAGCATTACACCGGGGTACGGAACCTACGAGCAGTACTTC. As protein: CSITPGYGTYEQYF.

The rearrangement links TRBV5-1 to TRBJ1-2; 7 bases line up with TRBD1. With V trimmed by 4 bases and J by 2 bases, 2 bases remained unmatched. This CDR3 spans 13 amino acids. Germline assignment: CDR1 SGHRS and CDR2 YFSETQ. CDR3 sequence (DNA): TGCGCCAGCAGCCCGACAGGGAACTATGGCTACACCTTC. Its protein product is CASSPTGNYGYTF. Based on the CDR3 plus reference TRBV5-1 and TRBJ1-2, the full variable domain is KAGVTQTPRYLIKTRGQQVTLSCSPISGHRSVSWYQQTPGQGLQFLFEYFSETQRNKGNFPGRFSGRQFSNSRSEMNVSTLELGDSALYLCASSPTGNYGYTFGSGTRLTVV.

The CDR3 is CASSQGWLARTSGGGSYEQYF. The CDR3 DNA reads TGCGCCAGCAGCCAAGGATGGTTGGCGCGGACTAGCGGGGGGGGCTCCTACGAGCAGTACTTC. The V and J genes are TRBV4-1 and TRBJ2-7; 15 bases fit TRBD2. Per the germline V gene, CDR1 is MGHRA and CDR2 is YSYEKL. V shed 1 base, J shed 0 bases, and the junction held 13 bases outside the gene matches. The CDR3 spans 21 residues.

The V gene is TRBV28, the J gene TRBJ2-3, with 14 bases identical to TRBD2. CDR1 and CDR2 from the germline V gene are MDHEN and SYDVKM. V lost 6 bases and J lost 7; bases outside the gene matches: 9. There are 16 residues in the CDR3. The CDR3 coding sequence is TGTGCCAGCAGCCCGACTAGCGGGGGGGCCTCGAATACGCAGTATTTT. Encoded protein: CASSPTSGGASNTQYF.

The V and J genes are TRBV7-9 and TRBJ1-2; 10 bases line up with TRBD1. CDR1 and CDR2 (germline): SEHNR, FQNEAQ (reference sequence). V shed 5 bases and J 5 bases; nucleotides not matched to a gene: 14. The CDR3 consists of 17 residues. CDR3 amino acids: CASSRITPGQGTYGYTF. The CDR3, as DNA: TGTGCCAGCAGCCGTATAACGCCGGGACAGGGGACTTATGGCTACACCTTC.

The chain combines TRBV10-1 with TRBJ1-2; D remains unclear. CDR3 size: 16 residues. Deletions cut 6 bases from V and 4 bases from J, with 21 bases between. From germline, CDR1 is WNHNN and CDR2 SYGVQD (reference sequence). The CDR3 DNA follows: TGCGCCAGCAGGACTCCGAGGGCAGGACTCCTCTATGGCTACACCTTC. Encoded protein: CASRTPRAGLLYGYTF.

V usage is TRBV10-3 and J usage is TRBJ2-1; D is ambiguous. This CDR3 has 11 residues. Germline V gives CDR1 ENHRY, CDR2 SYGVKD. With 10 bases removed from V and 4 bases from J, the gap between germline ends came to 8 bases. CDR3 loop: CATTLYNEQFF. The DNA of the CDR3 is TGTGCCACGACATTATACAATGAGCAGTTCTTC.

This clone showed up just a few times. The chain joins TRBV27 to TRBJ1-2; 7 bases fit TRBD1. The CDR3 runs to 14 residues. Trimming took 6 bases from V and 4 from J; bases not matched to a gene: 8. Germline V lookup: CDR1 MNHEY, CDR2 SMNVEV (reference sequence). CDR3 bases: TGTGCCAGCAGACCACAGGGGATTGCCTATGGCTACACCTTC. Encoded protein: CASRPQGIAYGYTF.

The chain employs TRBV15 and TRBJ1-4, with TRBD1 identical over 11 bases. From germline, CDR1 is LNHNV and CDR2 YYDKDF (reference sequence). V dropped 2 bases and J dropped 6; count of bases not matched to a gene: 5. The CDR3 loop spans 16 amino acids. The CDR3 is CATSRPTDRGHEKLFF. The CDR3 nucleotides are TGTGCCACCAGCAGACCTACGGACAGGGGGCATGAAAAACTGTTTTTT.

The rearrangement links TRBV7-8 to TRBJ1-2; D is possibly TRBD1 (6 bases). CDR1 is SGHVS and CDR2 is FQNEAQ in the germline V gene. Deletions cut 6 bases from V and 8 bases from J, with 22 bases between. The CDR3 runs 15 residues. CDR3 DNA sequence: TGTGCCAGCAGTCCAACACGGGGCCCAAGGGGGGGCTACACCTTC. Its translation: CASSPTRGPRGGYTF.

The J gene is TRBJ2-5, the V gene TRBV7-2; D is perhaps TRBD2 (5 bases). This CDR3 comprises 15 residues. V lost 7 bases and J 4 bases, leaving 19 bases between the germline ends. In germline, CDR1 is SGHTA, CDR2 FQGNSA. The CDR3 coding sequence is TGTGCCAGCAAGAGGGCGAGGGCGGGTGGAGAGACCCAGTACTTC. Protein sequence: CASKRARAGGETQYF.

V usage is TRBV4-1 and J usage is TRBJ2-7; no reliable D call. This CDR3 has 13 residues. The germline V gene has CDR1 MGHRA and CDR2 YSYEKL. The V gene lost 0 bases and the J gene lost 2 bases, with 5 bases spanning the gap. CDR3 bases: TGCGCCAGCAGCCAAGATCGGGCCTACGAGCAGTACTTC. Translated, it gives CASSQDRAYEQYF.

For the CDR3, the DNA is TGCGCCAGCAGCGACGGACAGCCAAAGAGCGAGCAGTACTTC. Protein sequence: CASSDGQPKSEQYF. This sequence joins TRBV5-1 and TRBJ2-7; tentatively, D is TRBD1 (6 bases). CDR3 length equals 14 residues. V was trimmed by 4 bases and J by 6 bases, leaving 17 bases between them. Germline V gene sequence: CDR1 SGHRS, CDR2 YFSETQ.

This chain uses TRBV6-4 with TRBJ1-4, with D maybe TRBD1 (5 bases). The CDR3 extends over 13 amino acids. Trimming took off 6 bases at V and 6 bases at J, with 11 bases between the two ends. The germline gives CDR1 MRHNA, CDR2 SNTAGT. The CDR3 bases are TGTGCCAGCAGCAGGGTAGTGGATGAAAAACTGTTTTTT. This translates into CASSRVVDEKLFF.

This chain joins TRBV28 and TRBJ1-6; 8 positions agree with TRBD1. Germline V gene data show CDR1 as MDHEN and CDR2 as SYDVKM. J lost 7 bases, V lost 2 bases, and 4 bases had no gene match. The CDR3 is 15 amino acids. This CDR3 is CASSLGGTGNSPLHF. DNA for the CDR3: TGTGCCAGCAGTTTAGGGGGGACAGGCAATTCACCCCTCCACTTT.

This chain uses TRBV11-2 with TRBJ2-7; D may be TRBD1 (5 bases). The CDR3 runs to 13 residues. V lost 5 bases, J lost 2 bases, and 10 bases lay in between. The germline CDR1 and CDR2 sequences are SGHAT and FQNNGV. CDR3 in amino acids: CASSPDRAYEQYF. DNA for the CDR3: TGTGCCAGCAGCCCAGACAGAGCCTACGAGCAGTACTTC.